These 24 T cell receptor beta chains were sequenced from one sample in a study of cytomegalovirus exposure and HLA in healthy donors. Vbeta (60) and Jbeta (13) primers were used in the PCR. Generated by immunoSEQ multiplex PCR, the TCRdb table keeps only in-frame clones and is missing some. The sample records about 95,000 clones, around four fifths being singletons. Sequencing used PBMCs. These receptor sequences come from a woman aged 40 to 49 in good health and CMV-seronegative.

V is TRBV6-1 and J is TRBJ1-1; TRBD1 might be the D (5 bases). Germline V gene sequence: CDR1 MNHNS, CDR2 SASEGT. The ends were cut back, 8 bases at V and 2 bases at J, with 12 bases in the middle. The CDR3 sequence is 13 residues long. The CDR3 is CASRTTGNTEAFF. CDR3 nucleotide sequence: TGTGCCAGCCGTACCACAGGAAACACTGAAGCTTTCTTT.

V is TRBV5-1 and J is TRBJ2-7; 7 nucleotides line up with TRBD1. Germline CDR1 SGHRS, CDR2 YFSETQ. The ends lost 0 bases at V and 2 bases at J; junction bases unmatched: 2. This CDR3 region has 14 residues. The CDR3 DNA sequence: TGCGCCAGCAGCTTGGACAGGGGAGCCTACGAGCAGTACTTC. This sequence encodes CASSLDRGAYEQYF.

The CDR3 DNA is TGTGCCAGCAGCTATATCGGACAGCCAGCTTACGAGCAGTACTTC. Protein: CASSYIGQPAYEQYF. The chain links TRBV5-4 to TRBJ2-7, with a weak D call TRBD1 (6 bases). V lost 3 bases to trimming and J lost 4 bases, with 17 bases between them. The germline V gene has CDR1 SGHNT and CDR2 YYREEE (reference sequence). The CDR3 loop spans 15 amino acids. Variable domain in full (rest from reference TRBV5-4 and TRBJ2-7): ETGVTQSPTHLIKTRGQQVTLRCSSQSGHNTVSWYQQALGQGPQFIFQYYREEENGRGNFPPRFSGLQFPNYSSELNVNALELDDSALYLCASSYIGQPAYEQYFGPGTRLTVT.

In the case of this clone: The junction shows a germline mismatch at one end, possibly a read error. The V call is TRBV5-4, the J call TRBJ1-1, with D maybe TRBD1 (6 bases). CDR1 SGHNT and CDR2 YYREEE come from the germline V gene (reference sequence). The length of the CDR3 is 12 residues. CDR3 protein: CASNSRDTEAFF. The CDR3 DNA reads TGTGCCAGCAATTCAAGGGACACTGAAGCCTTCTTT.

The chain couples TRBV2 to TRBJ1-2; TRBD1 is a possible D gene (5 bases). CDR3 length: 12 residues. Germline V gene lookup returns CDR1 SNHLY and CDR2 FYNNEI. Trimming left V 6 bases short and J 8 bases short, with 13 bases between. The CDR3 region has the DNA TGTGCCAGCAGGGCGGGGGGATGGGGCTACACCTTC. Translation: CASRAGGWGYTF.

There are a few counts of this clone. The rearrangement joins TRBV4-3 to TRBJ1-2; D not certain. V lost 1 base to trimming and J lost 3 bases, with 12 bases between them. The CDR3 runs 15 residues. CDR1 is LGHNA, CDR2 YSLEER, per germline. The CDR3 protein is CASSQGSAGYYGYTF. DNA of the CDR3: TGCGCCAGCAGCCAAGGTTCAGCGGGTTACTATGGCTACACCTTC.

The chain's CDR3 is CASSRDTRNEQFF. As DNA, the CDR3 is TGTGCCAGCAGTCGGGACACCCGAAATGAGCAGTTCTTC. V gene TRBV2 combines with J gene TRBJ2-1; perhaps TRBD1 as D (6 bases). Germline V CDR1 and CDR2: SNHLY, FYNNEI. The CDR3 loop spans 13 amino acids. Between the trimmed V and J ends, which lost 5 bases and 7 bases, there was a span of 12 bases.

V is TRBV4-3 and J is TRBJ2-7; 8 nucleotides line up with TRBD1. Per the germline V gene, CDR1 is LGHNA and CDR2 is YSLEER. J was trimmed by 2 bases and V by 1 base; bases with no gene match: 4. This CDR3 spans 15 amino acids. The CDR3 region is CASSQGTGNTYEQYF. For the CDR3, the DNA is TGCGCCAGCAGCCAAGGGACAGGGAACACCTACGAGCAGTACTTC.

The chain links TRBV6-1 to TRBJ1-2; TRBD1 might be the D (6 bases). The ends were cut back, 3 bases at V and 5 bases at J, with 13 bases in the middle. Germline lookup yields CDR1 MNHNS and CDR2 SASEGT. The CDR3 loop spans 14 amino acids. DNA for the CDR3: TGTGCCAGCAGTGACCCCCAGGGGATTTATGGCTACACCTTC. This gives the protein CASSDPQGIYGYTF.

The chain combines TRBV6-1 with TRBJ2-5; 10 bases are shared with TRBD2. V trimming: 4 bases; J trimming: 0 bases; junction bases outside the gene matches: 8. Germline V CDR1 and CDR2: MNHNS, SASEGT. This CDR3 is built from 17 residues. The CDR3 loop reads CASSGGSSGGYQETQYF. Written as DNA, the CDR3 is TGTGCCAGCAGTGGAGGATCTAGCGGGGGCTACCAAGAGACCCAGTACTTC.

The chain carries TRBV27 and TRBJ2-3, with no clear D. Germline loops: CDR1 MNHEY, CDR2 SMNVEV (reference sequence). The CDR3 has 13 residues. V was shortened by 4 bases and J by 5 bases, with 10 bases between the two germline ends. CDR3 DNA: TGTGCCAGCAGTTACGGCGGCGGAGATACGCAGTATTTT. Its translation is CASSYGGGDTQYF.

The chain couples TRBV5-4 to TRBJ1-6; 7 nucleotides agree with TRBD1. Germline V CDR1 and CDR2: SGHNT, YYREEE (reference sequence). This CDR3 contains 13 residues. The V segment lost 2 bases and the J segment 8 bases; nucleotides outside the gene matches: 1. The CDR3, as DNA: TGTGCCAGCAGCTTTGACAGGGATTCACCCCTCCACTTT. Its protein is CASSFDRDSPLHF.

The V and J genes are TRBV4-3 and TRBJ1-3; D is unclear. Germline V gene sequence: CDR1 LGHNA, CDR2 YSLEER. V lost 5 bases and J lost 0, with 17 bases in between. This CDR3 has 17 residues. CDR3 nucleotide sequence: TGCGCCAGCAGCGAGGGTCCGTCTACTCCCTCTGGAAACACCATATATTTT. It yields the protein CASSEGPSTPSGNTIYF.

This clone was counted only a few times. A read error may produce the germline difference seen at one junction end. The CDR3 sequence is CASSPPDRELF. DNA of the CDR3: TGCGCCAGCAGCCCTCCGGACAGGGAACTCTTC. V gene TRBV5-1 combines with J gene TRBJ2-1; 8 positions match TRBD1. The germline V gene encodes CDR1 SGHRS and CDR2 YFSETQ. The CDR3 length is 11 residues.

The chain employs TRBV6-6 and TRBJ1-3; perhaps TRBD1 as D (5 bases). The ends were cut back, 6 bases at V and 0 bases at J, with 15 bases in the middle. This CDR3 is 16 amino acids long. Germline CDR1 and CDR2: MNHNY and SVGAGI (reference sequence). The CDR3 loop is CASSLAGGPSGNTIYF. The CDR3 nucleotides read TGTGCCAGCAGCCTAGCGGGGGGTCCCTCTGGAAACACCATATATTTT.

The chain carries TRBV6-5 and TRBJ1-2; maybe TRBD1 (5 bases). This CDR3 region has 13 residues. Per the germline V gene, CDR1 is MNHEY and CDR2 is SVGAGI. V was clipped by 6 bases and J by 4 bases, with 12 bases between them. CDR3 sequence: CASSLDRVYGYTF. The CDR3, as DNA: TGTGCCAGCAGCCTAGACAGAGTCTATGGCTACACCTTC.

For this clone: Here the CDR3 omits its conserved ending phenylalanine or tryptophan, so a read error is the likely source. No DNA is shown, since the ends of the CDR3 on it are uncertain; the CDR3 is the one TCRdb lists. The V gene is TRBV20-1, the J gene TRBJ1-1. Germline assignment: CDR1 DFQATT and CDR2 SNEGSKA (reference sequence). Counting both end residues, the CDR3 totals 11 amino acids. The CDR3 is CSARDRREALV.

This clone was detected once. The V gene is TRBV27, the J gene TRBJ1-6, with 7 positions matching TRBD1. CDR3 length: 15 residues. Germline V gives CDR1 MNHEY, CDR2 SMNVEV (reference sequence). Germline trimming cut 6 bases from V and 9 bases from J; bases unmatched to any gene: 11. Here the CDR3 reads CASSRSGQRASPLHF. In DNA form, the CDR3 reads TGTGCCAGCAGCCGCTCGGGACAGCGTGCTTCACCCCTCCACTTT.

This clone was picked up a small number of times. The chain combines TRBV14 with TRBJ1-2, with 8 bases identical to TRBD1. In germline, CDR1 is SGHDN, CDR2 FVKESK. J was trimmed by 4 bases and V by 8 bases; bases with no gene match: 9. This CDR3 is built from 14 residues. The CDR3 here is CASATQGAPYGYTF. The CDR3 DNA is TGTGCCAGCGCCACTCAGGGGGCCCCCTATGGCTACACCTTC.

J is TRBJ1-3 and V is TRBV6-5; 7 bases align to TRBD1. Germline CDR1 MNHEY, CDR2 SVGAGI. The CDR3 is made up of 16 amino acids. V lost 0 bases, J lost 2 bases, and 4 bases stayed unmatched. CDR3 sequence reads: CASSYSTGPAGNTIYF. DNA for the CDR3: TGTGCCAGCAGTTACTCGACAGGGCCAGCTGGAAACACCATATATTTT.

V usage is TRBV5-6 and J usage is TRBJ1-4, with D possibly TRBD1 on 5 matching bases. CDR1 and CDR2 (germline): SGHDT, YYEEEE. Trimming stripped 3 bases from V and 5 bases from J, with 11 bases between. The CDR3 runs to 14 residues. This CDR3 reads CASSSLRGNEKLFF. Here the CDR3 DNA reads TGTGCCAGCAGCTCCTTGCGGGGCAATGAAAAACTGTTTTTT.

The rearrangement links TRBV4-2 to TRBJ1-2; D is unresolved. V lost 0 bases and J 5 bases, leaving 13 bases between the germline ends. The CDR3 totals 15 residues. From germline, CDR1 is LGHNA and CDR2 YNFKEQ. The CDR3 DNA sequence: TGTGCCAGCAGCCAAGATCGGGGAGGGAGGTATGGCTACACCTTC. This translates into CASSQDRGGRYGYTF.

The genes are TRBV27 and TRBJ2-3, with a tentative D call TRBD2 (7 bases). V lost 3 bases to trimming and J lost 9 bases, with 16 bases between them. CDR1 is MNHEY, CDR2 SMNVEV, per germline (reference sequence). The CDR3 spans 14 residues. This CDR3 is CASSFDRTGGTQYF. The CDR3 nucleotides read TGTGCCAGCAGTTTTGACAGGACGGGGGGAACGCAGTATTTT.

The chain carries TRBV11-2 and TRBJ2-5; 14 bases fit TRBD2. Germline trimming cut 1 base from V and 5 bases from J; bases unmatched to any gene: 9. Germline CDR1 and CDR2: SGHAT and FQNNGV. The CDR3 extends over 18 amino acids. This chain's CDR3 is CASSLGGLAGEAGETQYF. The DNA for the CDR3 is TGTGCCAGCAGCTTAGGGGGACTAGCGGGGGAAGCGGGGGAGACCCAGTACTTC.